These T cell receptor beta chains were read from a single sample in a study of cytomegalovirus exposure and HLA in healthy donors. Some clones are missing from TCRdb's copy, which holds only in-frame ones; the method was immunoSEQ multiplex PCR. The profile covers about 160,000 clones, with less than 80% appearing a single time and roughly 2% taken by the ten largest. The sample taken for sequencing was PBMCs. The receptors were gathered from a man aged 35 to 55 in good health and CMV-seronegative. Both conserved end residues are part of each CDR3. The D gene is left open where the match is weak. The size entry is marked missing in some rows and otherwise reads once, few, many or a size class.

abundance: once
v_gene: TRBV18
d_gene: .
j_gene: TRBJ1-1
CDR3aa: CASSPRPHRDTEAFF
CDR3nt: TGTGCCAGCTCACCACGGCCCCACAGGGACACTGAAGCTTTCTTT

abundance: .
v_gene: TRBV2
d_gene: TRBD1
j_gene: TRBJ1-2
CDR3aa: CASSGDRGPGGYTF
CDR3nt: TGTGCCAGCAGCGGGGACAGGGGGCCAGGTGGCTACACCTTC

abundance: few
v_gene: TRBV28
d_gene: TRBD2
j_gene: TRBJ2-2
CDR3aa: CASSSPGTSLGTGELFF
CDR3nt: TGTGCCAGCAGTTCACCCGGGACTAGCTTGGGGACCGGGGAGCTGTTTTTT

abundance: .
v_gene: TRBV5-1
d_gene: TRBD1
j_gene: TRBJ2-5
CDR3aa: CASSYGQGVTYQETQYF
CDR3nt: TGCGCCAGCAGCTACGGACAGGGGGTTACTTACCAAGAGACCCAGTACTTC

abundance: .
v_gene: TRBV15
d_gene: .
j_gene: TRBJ1-2
CDR3aa: CATSRAQAHYGYTF
CDR3nt: TGTGCCACCAGCAGAGCGCAGGCCCACTATGGCTACACCTTC

abundance: .
v_gene: TRBV4-1
d_gene: TRBD1
j_gene: TRBJ2-2
CDR3aa: CASSHRQGLNTGELFF
CDR3nt: TGCGCCAGCAGCCACCGACAGGGGCTGAACACCGGGGAGCTGTTTTTT

abundance: .
v_gene: TRBV25-1
d_gene: TRBD2
j_gene: TRBJ2-5
CDR3aa: CASSGGLAGGRATQYF
CDR3nt: TGTGCCAGCAGTGGGGGACTAGCGGGAGGGAGAGCGACCCAGTACTTC

abundance: .
v_gene: TRBV7-2
d_gene: .
j_gene: TRBJ2-7
CDR3aa: CASSQRAGSYEQYF
CDR3nt: TGTGCCAGCAGCCAGAGGGCTGGGTCCTACGAGCAGTACTTC

abundance: .
v_gene: TRBV7-9
d_gene: TRBD1
j_gene: TRBJ2-7
CDR3aa: CASSSTGTGDIYEQYF
CDR3nt: TGTGCCAGCAGCTCTACCGGGACAGGGGACATCTACGAGCAGTACTTC

abundance: .
v_gene: TRBV27
d_gene: TRBD2
j_gene: TRBJ2-3
CDR3aa: CASIPGGAGLVTDTQYF
CDR3nt: TGTGCCAGCATTCCCGGGGGAGCGGGACTTGTTACAGATACGCAGTATTTT